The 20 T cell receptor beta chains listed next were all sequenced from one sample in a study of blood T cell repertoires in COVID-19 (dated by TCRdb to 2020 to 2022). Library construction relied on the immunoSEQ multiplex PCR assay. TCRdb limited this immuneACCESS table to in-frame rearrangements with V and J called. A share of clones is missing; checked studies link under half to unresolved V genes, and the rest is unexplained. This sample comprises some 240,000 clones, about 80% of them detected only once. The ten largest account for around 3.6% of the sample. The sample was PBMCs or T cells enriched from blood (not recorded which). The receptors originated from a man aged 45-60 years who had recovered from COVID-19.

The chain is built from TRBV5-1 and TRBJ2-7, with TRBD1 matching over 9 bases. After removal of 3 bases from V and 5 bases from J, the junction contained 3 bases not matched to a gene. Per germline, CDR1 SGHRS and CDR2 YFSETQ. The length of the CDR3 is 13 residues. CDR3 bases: TGCGCCAGCAGCTCGGGACAGGGCCACGAGCAGTACTTC. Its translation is CASSSGQGHEQYF.

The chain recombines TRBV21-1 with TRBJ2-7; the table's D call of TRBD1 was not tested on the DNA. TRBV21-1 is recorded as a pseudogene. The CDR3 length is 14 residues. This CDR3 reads CASTRTTFSYEQYF. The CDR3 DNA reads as TGTGCCAGCACCCGGACAACGTTCTCCTACGAGCAGTACTTC.

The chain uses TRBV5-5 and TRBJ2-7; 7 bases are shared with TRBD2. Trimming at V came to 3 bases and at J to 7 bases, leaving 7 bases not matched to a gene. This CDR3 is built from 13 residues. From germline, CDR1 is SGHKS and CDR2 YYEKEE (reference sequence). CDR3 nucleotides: TGTGCCAGCAGCTGGGGGTCAGCGGGGGAGCAGTACTTC. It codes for CASSWGSAGEQYF.

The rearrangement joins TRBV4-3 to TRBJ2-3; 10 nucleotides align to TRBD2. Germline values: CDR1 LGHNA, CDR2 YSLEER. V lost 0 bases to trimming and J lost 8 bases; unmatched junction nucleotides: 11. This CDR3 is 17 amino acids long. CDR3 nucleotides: TGCGCCAGCAGCCAAGATGAGTTCGGAGCGGGAGGGAGTACGCAGTATTTT. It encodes CASSQDEFGAGGSTQYF.

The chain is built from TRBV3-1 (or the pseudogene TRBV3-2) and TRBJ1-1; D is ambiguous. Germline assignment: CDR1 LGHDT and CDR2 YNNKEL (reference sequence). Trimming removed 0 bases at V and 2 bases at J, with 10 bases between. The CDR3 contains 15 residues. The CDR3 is CASSQDTGFNTEAFF. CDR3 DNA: TGTGCCAGCAGCCAAGATACGGGGTTCAACACTGAAGCTTTCTTT.

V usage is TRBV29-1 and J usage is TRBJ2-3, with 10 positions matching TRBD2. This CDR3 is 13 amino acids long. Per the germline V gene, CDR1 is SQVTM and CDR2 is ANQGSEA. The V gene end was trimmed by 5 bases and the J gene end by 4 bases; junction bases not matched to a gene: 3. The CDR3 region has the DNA TGCAGCGTTCTAGCGGGAGTGGCAGATACGCAGTATTTT. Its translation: CSVLAGVADTQYF.

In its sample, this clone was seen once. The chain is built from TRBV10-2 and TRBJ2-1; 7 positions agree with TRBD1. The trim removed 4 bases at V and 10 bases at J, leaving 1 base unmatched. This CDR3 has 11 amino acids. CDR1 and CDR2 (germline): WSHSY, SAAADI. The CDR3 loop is CASSGGGEQFF. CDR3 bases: TGCGCCAGCAGTGGAGGGGGCGAGCAGTTCTTC.

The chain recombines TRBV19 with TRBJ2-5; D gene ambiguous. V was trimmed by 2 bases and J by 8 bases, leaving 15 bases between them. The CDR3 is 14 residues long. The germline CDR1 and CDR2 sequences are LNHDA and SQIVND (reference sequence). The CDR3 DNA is TGTGCCAGTAGTATAAAAGGCGCCTCAGGAACCCAGTACTTC. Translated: CASSIKGASGTQYF.

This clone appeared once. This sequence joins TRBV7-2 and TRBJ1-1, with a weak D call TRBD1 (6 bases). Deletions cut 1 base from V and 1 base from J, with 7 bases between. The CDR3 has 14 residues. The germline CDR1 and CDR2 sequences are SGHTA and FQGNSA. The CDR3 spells CASSLGTENTEAFF. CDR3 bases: TGTGCCAGCAGCTTAGGGACAGAGAACACTGAAGCTTTCTTT.

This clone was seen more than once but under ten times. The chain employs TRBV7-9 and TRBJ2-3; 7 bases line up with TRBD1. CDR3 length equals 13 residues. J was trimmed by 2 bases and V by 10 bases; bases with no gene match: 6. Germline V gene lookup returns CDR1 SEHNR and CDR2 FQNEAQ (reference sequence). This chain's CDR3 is CATRDRLTDTQYF. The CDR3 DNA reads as TGTGCCACCCGGGACAGACTCACAGATACGCAGTATTTT.

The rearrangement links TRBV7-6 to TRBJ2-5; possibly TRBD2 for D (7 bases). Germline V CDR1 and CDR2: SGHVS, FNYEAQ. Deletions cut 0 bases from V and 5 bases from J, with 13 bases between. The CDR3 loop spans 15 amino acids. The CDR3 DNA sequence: TGTGCCAGCAGCTTAGCAGGGGGGGAATGGGAGACCCAGTACTTC. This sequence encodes CASSLAGGEWETQYF.

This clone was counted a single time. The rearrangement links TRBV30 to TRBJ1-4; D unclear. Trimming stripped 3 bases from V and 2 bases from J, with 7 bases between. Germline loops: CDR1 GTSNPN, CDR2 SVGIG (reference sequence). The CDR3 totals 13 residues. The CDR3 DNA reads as TGTGCCTGGAGGGGCAGTACTAATGAAAAACTGTTTTTT. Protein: CAWRGSTNEKLFF.

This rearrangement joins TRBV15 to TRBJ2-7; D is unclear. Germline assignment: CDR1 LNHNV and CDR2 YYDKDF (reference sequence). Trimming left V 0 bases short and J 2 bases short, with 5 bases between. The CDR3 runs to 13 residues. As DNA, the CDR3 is TGTGCCACCAGCAGAGACCTCGCCTACGAGCAGTACTTC. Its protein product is CATSRDLAYEQYF.

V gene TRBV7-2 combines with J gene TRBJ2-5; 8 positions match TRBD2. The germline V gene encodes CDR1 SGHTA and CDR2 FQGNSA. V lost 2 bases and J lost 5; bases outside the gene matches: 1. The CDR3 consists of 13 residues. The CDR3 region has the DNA TGTGCCAGCAGCTTACAGCGGGGGGAGACCCAGTACTTC. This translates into CASSLQRGETQYF. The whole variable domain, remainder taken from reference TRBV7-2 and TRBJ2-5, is GAGVSQSPSNKVTEKGKDVELRCDPISGHTALYWYRQSLGQGLEFLIYFQGNSAPDKSGLPSDRFSAERTGGSVSTLTIQRTQQEDSAVYLCASSLQRGETQYFGPGTRLLVL.

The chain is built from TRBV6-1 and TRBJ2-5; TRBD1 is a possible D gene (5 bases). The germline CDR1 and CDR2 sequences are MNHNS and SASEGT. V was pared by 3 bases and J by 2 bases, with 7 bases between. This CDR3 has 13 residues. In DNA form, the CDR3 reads TGTGCCAGCAGTGACAGGGTTCAAGAGACCCAGTACTTC. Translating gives CASSDRVQETQYF.

The CDR3 loop is CASGSGTYAYEQYF. The DNA for the CDR3 is TGTGCCAGCGGGTCCGGGACATACGCCTACGAGCAGTACTTC. This sequence joins TRBV28 and TRBJ2-7, with D possibly TRBD1 on 6 matching bases. Trimming took off 8 bases at V and 2 bases at J, with 16 bases between the two ends. From germline, CDR1 is MDHEN and CDR2 SYDVKM. This CDR3 is 14 amino acids long.

The CDR3 reads CSVQGVGTEAFF. For the CDR3, the DNA is TGCAGCGTTCAGGGGGTAGGGACTGAAGCTTTCTTT. The gene calls are TRBV29-1 and TRBJ1-1, with TRBD1 identical over 7 bases. This CDR3 has 12 amino acids. Germline V CDR1 and CDR2: SQVTM, ANQGSEA. The ends lost 5 bases at V and 5 bases at J; junction bases unmatched: 5.

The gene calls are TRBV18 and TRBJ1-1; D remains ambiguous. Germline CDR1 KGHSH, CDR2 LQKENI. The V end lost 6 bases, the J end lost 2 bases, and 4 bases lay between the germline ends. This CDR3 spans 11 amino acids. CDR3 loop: CASSLNTEAFF. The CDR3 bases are TGTGCCAGCTCGCTAAACACTGAAGCTTTCTTT.

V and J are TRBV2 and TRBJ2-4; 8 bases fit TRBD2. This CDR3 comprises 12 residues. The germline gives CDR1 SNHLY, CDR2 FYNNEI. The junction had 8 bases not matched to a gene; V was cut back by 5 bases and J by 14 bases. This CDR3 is CASSRTTSGEYF. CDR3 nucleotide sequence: TGTGCCAGCAGTCGTACCACTAGCGGAGAGTACTTC.

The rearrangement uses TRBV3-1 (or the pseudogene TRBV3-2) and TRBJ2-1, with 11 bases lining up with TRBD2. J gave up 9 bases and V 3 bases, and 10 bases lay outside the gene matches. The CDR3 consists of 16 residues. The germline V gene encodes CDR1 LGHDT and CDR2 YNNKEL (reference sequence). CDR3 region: CASSQDRGLAGGEQFF. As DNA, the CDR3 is TGTGCCAGCAGCCAGGACCGGGGGCTAGCGGGAGGTGAGCAGTTCTTC.